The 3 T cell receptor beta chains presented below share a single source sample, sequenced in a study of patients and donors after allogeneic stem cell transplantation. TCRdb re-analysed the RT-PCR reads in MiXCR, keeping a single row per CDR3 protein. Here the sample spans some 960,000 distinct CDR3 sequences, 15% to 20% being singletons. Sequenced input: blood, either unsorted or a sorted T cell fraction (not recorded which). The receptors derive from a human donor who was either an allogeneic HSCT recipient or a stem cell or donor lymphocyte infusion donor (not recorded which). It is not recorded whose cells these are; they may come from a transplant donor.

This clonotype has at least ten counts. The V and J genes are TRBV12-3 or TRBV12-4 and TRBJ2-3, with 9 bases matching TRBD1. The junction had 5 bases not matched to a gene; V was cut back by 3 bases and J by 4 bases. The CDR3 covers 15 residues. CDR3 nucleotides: TGTGCCAGCAGTTTGGGGGACAGGGAGGCAGATACGCAGTATTTT. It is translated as CASSLGDREADTQYF.

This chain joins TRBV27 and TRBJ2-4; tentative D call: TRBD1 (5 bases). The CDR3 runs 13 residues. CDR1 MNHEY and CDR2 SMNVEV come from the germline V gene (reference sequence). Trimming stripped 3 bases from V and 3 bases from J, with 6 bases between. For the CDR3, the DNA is TGTGCCAGCAGTTTCGACAGCAAAAACATTCAGTACTTC. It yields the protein CASSFDSKNIQYF.

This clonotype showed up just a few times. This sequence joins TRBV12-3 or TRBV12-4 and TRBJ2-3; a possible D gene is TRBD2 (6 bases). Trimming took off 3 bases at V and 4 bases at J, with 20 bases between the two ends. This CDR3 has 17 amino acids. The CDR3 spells CASSFRDLVALADTQYF. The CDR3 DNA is TGTGCCAGCAGTTTTAGGGACTTGGTAGCGTTGGCAGATACGCAGTATTTT.